The 25 T cell receptor beta chains presented below share a single source sample, sequenced in a study of T cell responses to AZD1222 COVID-19 vaccine. Produced via immunoSEQ multiplex PCR; TCRdb's table is partial and in-frame only. The sample gives approximately 160,000 clones, about 92% of which show up once; about 1% is in the top ten. The sequencing here drew on peripheral blood, taken on day 0 of AZD1222 vaccination. The receptors here all came from an adult in good health.

The chain couples TRBV3-1 (or the pseudogene TRBV3-2) to TRBJ1-1; D not resolved. Trimming pared 9 bases from V and 1 base from J, leaving 9 bases between. The germline V gene encodes CDR1 LGHDT and CDR2 YNNKEL (reference sequence). The CDR3 sequence is 12 residues long. CDR3 sequence reads: CASGRPNTEAFF. In DNA form, the CDR3 reads TGTGCCAGTGGACGGCCGAACACTGAAGCTTTCTTT.

The chain employs TRBV11-2 and TRBJ1-2; D call uncertain. Trimming stripped 5 bases from V and 3 bases from J, with 7 bases between. The CDR3 covers 12 residues. Germline CDR1 reads SGHAT; CDR2 reads FQNNGV. This CDR3 is CASSHGHYGYTF. CDR3 DNA sequence: TGTGCCAGCAGCCACGGACACTATGGCTACACCTTC.

The chain is built from TRBV19 and TRBJ1-1; 9 bases line up with TRBD1. After removal of 0 bases from V and 1 base from J, the junction contained 9 bases not matched to a gene. In germline, CDR1 is LNHDA, CDR2 SQIVND (reference sequence). The CDR3 sequence is 18 residues long. DNA of the CDR3: TGTGCCAGTAGTATAGAGTTGGGACAGGGAGTTCGGAACACTGAAGCTTTCTTT. Translation gives CASSIELGQGVRNTEAFF. The whole variable domain, remainder taken from reference TRBV19 and TRBJ1-1, is DGGITQSPKYLFRKEGQNVTLSCEQNLNHDAMYWYRQDPGQGLRLIYYSQIVNDFQKGDIAEGYSVSREKKESFPLTVTSAQKNPTAFYLCASSIELGQGVRNTEAFFGQGTRLTVV.

J is TRBJ1-6 and V is TRBV4-1, with 7 positions matching TRBD1. Germline CDR1 MGHRA, CDR2 YSYEKL. The CDR3 extends over 19 amino acids. Trimming removed 2 bases from V and 0 bases from J; junction bases left unmatched: 10. CDR3 loop: CASSQILTQGSSYNSPLHF. For the CDR3, the DNA is TGCGCCAGCAGCCAAATCTTAACACAGGGGAGCTCCTATAATTCACCCCTCCACTTT.

The chain carries TRBV11-2 and TRBJ1-1, with D perhaps matching TRBD1 (5 bases). Trimming shortened V by 4 bases and J by 7 bases, and 25 bases separated the two germline ends. The CDR3 contains 17 residues. Per germline, CDR1 SGHAT and CDR2 FQNNGV. The CDR3 nucleotides read TGTGCCAGCAGCTCCCGCGTGAGGGGCCCCGTTCGGGGTGAAGCTTTCTTT. The encoded protein is CASSSRVRGPVRGEAFF.

This chain uses TRBV3-1 (or the pseudogene TRBV3-2) with TRBJ2-7; D gene ambiguous. The CDR3 consists of 12 residues. Germline lookup yields CDR1 LGHDT and CDR2 YNNKEL (reference sequence). The V and J ends lost 1 base and 4 bases respectively, with 5 bases between them. The CDR3, as DNA: TGTGCCAGCAGCCAAGCGGCGTACGAGCAGTACTTC. This codes for CASSQAAYEQYF.

The V and J genes are TRBV7-9 and TRBJ2-5; D uncertain. V gave up 4 bases and J gave up 3 bases, with 12 bases separating them. Germline V gene lookup returns CDR1 SEHNR and CDR2 FQNEAQ (reference sequence). This CDR3 has 14 residues. CDR3 DNA sequence: TGTGCCAGCAGCTGGGGTTGGGCGGAAGAGACCCAGTACTTC. It is translated as CASSWGWAEETQYF.

The gene calls are TRBV11-2 and TRBJ2-7; tentatively, D is TRBD2 (5 bases). With 5 bases removed from V and 0 bases from J, the gap between germline ends came to 17 bases. This CDR3 comprises 16 residues. CDR1 SGHAT and CDR2 FQNNGV come from the germline V gene. The CDR3 loop reads CASSRGLQKGSYEQYF. For the CDR3, the DNA is TGTGCCAGCAGCCGAGGACTCCAGAAGGGCTCCTACGAGCAGTACTTC.

This chain links TRBV6-5 with TRBJ1-5; D ambiguous. Germline CDR1 MNHEY, CDR2 SVGAGI. V was clipped by 6 bases and J by 5 bases, with 14 bases between them. This CDR3 has 14 residues. The CDR3 bases are TGTGCCAGCAGGACACTCTTGGGGTATCAGCCCCAGCATTTT. It specifies CASRTLLGYQPQHF.

V is TRBV28 and J is TRBJ1-4; TRBD1 matches 9 bases. There are 14 residues in the CDR3. Germline V CDR1 and CDR2: MDHEN, SYDVKM. V was pared by 6 bases and J by 8 bases, with 7 bases of the junction left unmatched. CDR3 sequence (DNA): TGTGCCAGCAGGAAACAGGGGGCCGGGGAAAAACTGTTTTTT. It yields the protein CASRKQGAGEKLFF. Complete variable domain (other parts from reference TRBV28 and TRBJ1-4): DVKVTQSSRYLVKRTGEKVFLECVQDMDHENMFWYRQDPGLGLRLIYFSYDVKMKEKGDIPEGYSVSREKKERFSLILESASTNQTSMYLCASRKQGAGEKLFFGSGTQLSVL.

The chain uses TRBV6-1 and TRBJ2-4; maybe TRBD2 (6 bases). Trimming cost V 4 bases and J 0 bases, with 13 bases left between them. Germline assignment: CDR1 MNHNS and CDR2 SASEGT. This CDR3 comprises 16 residues. CDR3 amino acids: CASSAFGTVAKNIQYF. CDR3 bases: TGTGCCAGCAGTGCCTTTGGGACTGTAGCCAAAAACATTCAGTACTTC.

V and J are TRBV18 and TRBJ1-4, with D unclear. The CDR3 has 15 amino acids. Trimming shortened V by 5 bases and J by 4 bases, and 14 bases separated the two germline ends. Per the germline V gene, CDR1 is KGHSH and CDR2 is LQKENI. The DNA for the CDR3 is TGTGCCAGCTCAGTAAAAACGTACGGTAATGAAAAACTGTTTTTT. Its translation: CASSVKTYGNEKLFF. Filled out from reference TRBV18 and TRBJ1-4, the complete variable domain reads NAGVMQNPRHLVRRRGQEARLRCSPMKGHSHVYWYRQLPEEGLKFMVYLQKENIIDESGMPKERFSAEFPKEGPSILRIQQVVRGDSAAYFCASSVKTYGNEKLFFGSGTQLSVL.

CDR3 sequence: CASSPSGRASYEQYF. CDR3 bases: TGCGCCAGCAGTCCATCAGGGCGGGCATCCTACGAGCAGTACTTC. This chain uses TRBV5-1 with TRBJ2-7; D could derive from TRBD1 or TRBD2 (5 bases each). This CDR3 has 15 amino acids. With 5 bases removed from V and 1 base from J, the gap between germline ends came to 16 bases. The V gene's germline CDR1 is SGHRS and CDR2 YFSETQ.

The J gene is TRBJ1-3, the V gene TRBV18, with D uncertain. V was trimmed by 3 bases and J by 4 bases, leaving 10 bases between them. Germline lookup yields CDR1 KGHSH and CDR2 LQKENI. The CDR3 sequence is 14 residues long. CDR3 DNA: TGTGCCAGCTCACCGAAAACAGAGGGAAACACCATATATTTT. This gives the protein CASSPKTEGNTIYF.

The V call is TRBV12-3 or TRBV12-4, the J call TRBJ1-5, with D unclear. The CDR3 runs to 13 residues. The V end was cut by 4 bases, the J end by 8 bases, with 12 bases between. CDR3 bases: TGTGCCAGCAGTTCCCACGGACGGGAGCCCCAGCATTTT. Its translation: CASSSHGREPQHF.

This clone was counted a few times. This chain links TRBV4-2 with TRBJ1-1; 8 nucleotides line up with TRBD1. Trimming removed 0 bases from V and 4 bases from J; junction bases left unmatched: 1. Germline V CDR1 and CDR2: LGHNA, YNFKEQ. The CDR3 spans 14 residues. As DNA, the CDR3 is TGTGCCAGCAGCCAAGATCAGGGGGCCACTGAAGCTTTCTTT. Translating gives CASSQDQGATEAFF.

The chain recombines TRBV18 with TRBJ2-3, with 11 positions matching TRBD2. With 3 bases clipped from V and 2 bases from J, the junction kept 7 bases outside the gene matches. The CDR3 extends over 17 amino acids. From germline, CDR1 is KGHSH and CDR2 LQKENI. The CDR3 DNA is TGTGCCAGCTCACCCACTACTAGCGGGAGACCCACAGATACGCAGTATTTT. Amino acids: CASSPTTSGRPTDTQYF.

The chain combines TRBV3-1 (or the pseudogene TRBV3-2) with TRBJ2-5, with 7 bases matching TRBD2. The V and J ends lost 0 bases and 1 base, in that order; junction bases with no gene match: 5. This CDR3 has 16 residues. In germline, CDR1 is LGHDT, CDR2 YNNKEL (reference sequence). CDR3 DNA: TGTGCCAGCAGCCAAGATGGGGCGGGGGTCCAAGAGACCCAGTACTTC. Protein: CASSQDGAGVQETQYF.

The chain links TRBV9 to TRBJ2-1; D gene ambiguous. The CDR3 is 15 amino acids. Germline CDR1 SGDLS, CDR2 YYNGEE. V was shortened by 2 bases and J by 4 bases, with 13 bases between the two germline ends. CDR3 sequence: CASSVTVGVYNEQFF. The CDR3 bases are TGTGCCAGCAGCGTGACCGTTGGGGTATACAATGAGCAGTTCTTC.

This clone occurred once. The rearrangement links TRBV5-1 to TRBJ1-2; 7 nucleotides align to TRBD1. Germline lookup yields CDR1 SGHRS and CDR2 YFSETQ. The CDR3 runs 13 residues. V dropped 0 bases and J dropped 8; count of bases not matched to a gene: 4. The CDR3 is CASSLGDSRGYTF. The CDR3, as DNA: TGCGCCAGCAGCTTGGGGGACAGCCGGGGCTACACCTTC. Together with reference TRBV5-1 and TRBJ1-2, the CDR3 gives the full variable domain: KAGVTQTPRYLIKTRGQQVTLSCSPISGHRSVSWYQQTPGQGLQFLFEYFSETQRNKGNFPGRFSGRQFSNSRSEMNVSTLELGDSALYLCASSLGDSRGYTFGSGTRLTVV.

The rearrangement links TRBV6-5 to TRBJ1-1; D might be TRBD1 (5 bases). The CDR3 is made up of 15 amino acids. V lost 7 bases to trimming and J lost 3 bases, with 18 bases between them. CDR1 and CDR2 from the germline V gene are MNHEY and SVGAGI. The CDR3 coding sequence is TGTGCCAGCACGGGTCAGGGCAACCCGGACACTGAAGCTTTCTTT. Its translation: CASTGQGNPDTEAFF.

The chain uses TRBV6-5 and TRBJ1-4; D not resolved. Per germline, CDR1 MNHEY and CDR2 SVGAGI. Trimming shortened V by 0 bases and J by 2 bases, and 7 bases separated the two germline ends. The CDR3 totals 15 residues. CDR3 sequence (DNA): TGTGCCAGCAGTTACTCGGGATCGACTAATGAAAAACTGTTTTTT. This codes for CASSYSGSTNEKLFF.

V gene TRBV6-6 combines with J gene TRBJ1-2; 7 bases agree with TRBD1. CDR1 and CDR2 (germline): MNHNY, SVGAGI (reference sequence). Losses at the gene ends were 7 bases for V and 8 bases for J; bases not matched to a gene: 19. CDR3 length: 16 residues. For the CDR3, the DNA is TGTGCCAGCATGGAGGGACAGACGACCATTATCAGGGGCTACACCTTC. Its translation: CASMEGQTTIIRGYTF.

This chain uses TRBV3-1 (or the pseudogene TRBV3-2) with TRBJ1-6, with D possibly matching TRBD1 (5 bases). CDR1 and CDR2 (germline): LGHDT, YNNKEL (reference sequence). Trimming removed 1 base from V and 6 bases from J, with 16 bases in between. The CDR3 spans 17 residues. CDR3 region: CASSQVALLGRNSPLHF. The CDR3, as DNA: TGTGCCAGCAGCCAAGTCGCCCTCCTGGGACGTAATTCACCCCTCCACTTT.

V gene TRBV29-1 combines with J gene TRBJ1-2; D remains unclear. CDR1 is SQVTM, CDR2 ANQGSEA, per germline. V was trimmed by 0 bases and J by 8 bases, leaving 16 bases between them. The CDR3 is 14 amino acids. The CDR3 spells CSVEDGATPGGYTF. In DNA form, the CDR3 reads TGCAGCGTTGAAGACGGTGCGACACCTGGGGGCTACACCTTC.